Presented here are 2 T cell receptor beta chains from one specimen sequenced in a study of blood T cell repertoires in COVID-19. Assay: immunoSEQ multiplex PCR; the TCRdb copy retains only in-frame clones and omits some. Of about 50,000 clones listed, approximately 82% are singletons. The specimen sequenced was peripheral blood. Receptor source: a human donor in a cohort sampled during active COVID-19.

This chain uses TRBV6-6 with TRBJ2-3; 7 bases match TRBD1. Losses at the gene ends were 6 bases for V and 3 bases for J; bases not matched to a gene: 6. The CDR3 contains 14 residues. Germline V gene sequence: CDR1 MNHNY, CDR2 SVGAGI (reference sequence). The CDR3 region is CASRTRQGTDTQYF. In DNA form, the CDR3 reads TGTGCCAGCAGGACGAGACAGGGAACAGATACGCAGTATTTT.

The chain carries TRBV30 and TRBJ1-6; D remains ambiguous. The CDR3 loop spans 13 amino acids. In germline, CDR1 is GTSNPN, CDR2 SVGIG (reference sequence). With 0 bases removed from V and 9 bases from J, the gap between germline ends came to 9 bases. DNA of the CDR3: TGTGCCTGGAGTGTAACGGCGGGTTCACCCCTCCACTTT. This sequence encodes CAWSVTAGSPLHF.